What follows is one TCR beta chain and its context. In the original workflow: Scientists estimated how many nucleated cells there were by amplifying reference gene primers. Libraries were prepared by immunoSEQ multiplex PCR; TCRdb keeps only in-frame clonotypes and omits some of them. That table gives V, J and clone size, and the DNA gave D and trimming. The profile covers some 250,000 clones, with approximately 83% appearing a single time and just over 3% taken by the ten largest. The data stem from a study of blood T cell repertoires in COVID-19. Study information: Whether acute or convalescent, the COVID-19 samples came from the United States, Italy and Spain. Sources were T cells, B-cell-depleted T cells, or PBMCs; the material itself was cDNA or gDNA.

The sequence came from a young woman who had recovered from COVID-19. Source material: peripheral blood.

The CDR3, as DNA: TGTGCCAGCAGCCCGATCCTACAGGGGGCGATAGGTCTGACACCCCTCCACTTT. Translation: CASSPILQGAIGLTPLHF. The chain uses TRBV7-9 and TRBJ1-6, with TRBD1 matching over 9 bases. V shed 5 bases and J 11 bases; nucleotides not matched to a gene: 19. The CDR3 is 18 amino acids. From germline, CDR1 is SEHNR and CDR2 FQNEAQ (reference sequence). The full variable domain, with the rest looked up from reference TRBV7-9 and TRBJ1-6, is DTGVSQNPRHKITKRGQNVTFRCDPISEHNRLYWYRQTLGQGPEFLTYFQNEAQLEKSRLLSDRFSAERPKGSFSTLEIQRTEQGDSAMYLCASSPILQGAIGLTPLHFGNGTRLTVT.